The rows below give T cell receptor beta chains drawn from one sample of a study of spatial heterogeneity in lung cancer. TCRdb called the 5' RACE reads again in MiXCR, with one record for every CDR3 protein. The sample comprises about 39,000 distinct CDR3 sequences, 3.1% of which are singletons, and under 40% rests with the top ten. The specimen comprised normal lung tissue next to the tumor, sampled at surgery. All receptors derive from a male donor with early-stage non-small cell lung cancer. CDR3s include the opening cysteine and the closing phenylalanine or tryptophan. D genes are given only for firm matches. Size values are once, few and many counts, or a class for expanded clones, and some rows have none.

TRBJ1-1,many,NA,TRBV5-1,CASSLSQETEAFF,TGCGCCAGCAGCTTGTCCCAAGAAACTGAAGCTTTCTTT
TRBJ2-3,many,NA,TRBV6-5,CASRTFITGDTQYF,TGTGCCAGCAGGACTTTTATCACCGGAGATACGCAGTATTTT
TRBJ2-3,many,NA,TRBV3-1,CASSQDLPYPTDTQYF,TGTGCCAGCAGCCAAGATCTCCCCTACCCCACAGATACGCAGTATTTT
TRBJ2-1,many,NA,TRBV7-2,CASSLTGEAEQFF,TGTGCCAGCAGCTTAACGGGGGAGGCTGAGCAGTTCTTC
TRBJ1-1,many,NA,TRBV6-1,CASSLLLTEAFF,TGTGCCAGCAGTCTCTTGTTGACTGAAGCTTTCTTT
TRBJ1-2,many,NA,TRBV6-1,CASSRGANYGYTF,TGTGCCAGCAGTCGTGGAGCTAACTATGGCTACACCTTC
TRBJ2-7,many,NA,TRBV27,CASSSWDLTGSSYEQYF,TGTGCCAGCAGTTCCTGGGACTTGACAGGGTCGTCCTACGAGCAGTACTTC
TRBJ1-1,few,NA,TRBV7-2,CASSLHPGNTEAFF,TGTGCCAGCAGTTTACACCCCGGGAACACTGAAGCTTTCTTT
TRBJ2-3,few,NA,TRBV7-2,CASRTRPSAELDTQYF,TGTGCCAGCAGAACCAGACCAAGCGCGGAGCTGGATACGCAGTATTTT
TRBJ1-5,many,TRBD1,TRBV20-1,CSVKTGMNQPQHF,TGCAGTGTTAAGACAGGGATGAATCAGCCCCAGCATTTT
TRBJ1-2,many,NA,TRBV7-9,CASSLNAGYGYTF,TGTGCCAGCAGCTTAAACGCCGGCTATGGCTACACCTTC
TRBJ2-1,many,NA,TRBV12-3/TRBV12-4,CASFPPGLYNEQFF,TGTGCCAGTTTCCCGCCCGGCCTCTACAATGAGCAGTTCTTC
TRBJ1-6,many,NA,TRBV20-1,CSAKDSGGSQYSPLHF,TGCAGTGCAAAGGACAGTGGGGGGTCCCAGTATTCACCCCTCCACTTT
TRBJ2-3,many,NA,TRBV24-1,CATSDPSGDDTQYF,TGTGCCACCAGTGATCCCTCTGGAGACGATACGCAGTATTTT
TRBJ1-1,many,NA,TRBV10-3,CAVSMNTEAFF,TGTGCCGTTTCCATGAACACTGAAGCTTTCTTT
TRBJ2-3,many,TRBD2,TRBV12-3/TRBV12-4,CASTLVSGADTQYF,TGTGCCAGCACCTTGGTTAGCGGGGCAGATACGCAGTATTTT
TRBJ2-5,many,TRBD2,TRBV3-1,CASSQGTSGTQETQYF,TGTGCCAGCAGCCAAGGGACTAGCGGGACTCAAGAGACCCAGTACTTC
TRBJ1-1,many,NA,TRBV28,CASSFSTTEAFF,TGTGCCAGCAGTTTCTCGACCACTGAAGCTTTCTTT
TRBJ2-5,many,NA,TRBV29-1,CSVEKTGLQETQYF,TGCAGCGTTGAAAAGACGGGGCTCCAAGAGACCCAGTACTTC
TRBJ2-2,many,TRBD2,TRBV5-1,CASSSRVGSGRTGELFF,TGCGCCAGCAGCTCTCGTGTTGGGAGCGGGAGAACCGGGGAGCTGTTTTTT
TRBJ1-4,many,NA,TRBV12-3/TRBV12-4,CASSFARVELFF,TGTGCCAGCAGTTTTGCCAGAGTGGAACTGTTTTTT
TRBJ1-4,many,NA,TRBV5-1,CASSLGRGNEKLFF,TGCGCCAGCAGCTTGGGGCGAGGAAATGAAAAACTGTTTTTT
TRBJ2-5,many,NA,TRBV6-6,CASSYWGAGSRETQYF,TGTGCCAGCAGTTACTGGGGAGCGGGTAGCCGGGAGACCCAGTACTTC
TRBJ2-3,many,NA,TRBV6-2/TRBV6-3,CASSYWGKTDTQYF,TGTGCCAGCAGTTACTGGGGGAAGACAGATACGCAGTATTTT
TRBJ1-5,NA,NA,TRBV5-7,CASSLGGAFSNQPQHF,TGTGCCAGCAGCTTGGGGGGGGCCTTTAGCAATCAGCCCCAGCATTTT
TRBJ1-1,NA,TRBD1,TRBV6-2/TRBV6-3,CASRQQGFMTEAFF,TGTGCCAGCAGACAACAGGGGTTTATGACTGAAGCTTTCTTT
TRBJ2-3,many,NA,TRBV2,CASSEAKHDRPPTDTQYF,TGTGCCAGCAGTGAAGCAAAACATGACAGGCCACCCACAGATACGCAGTATTTT
TRBJ2-7,many,NA,TRBV11-2,CASSFGSFGSYEQYF,TGTGCCAGCAGCTTTGGGTCATTCGGGTCCTACGAGCAGTACTTC
TRBJ1-6,many,NA,TRBV4-3,CASGELKNSPLHF,TGCGCCAGCGGGGAACTTAAAAATTCACCCCTCCACTTT
TRBJ1-6,many,NA,TRBV9,CASSVVGTSSPLHF,TGTGCCAGCAGCGTAGTAGGGACGAGTTCACCCCTCCACTTT
TRBJ2-7,many,NA,TRBV27,CASSRTGAGEQYF,TGTGCCAGCAGTCGGACGGGAGCCGGCGAGCAGTACTTC
TRBJ2-1,many,TRBD2,TRBV14,CASSQRRGGIEDEQFF,TGTGCCAGCAGCCAACGGCGGGGGGGCATAGAGGATGAGCAGTTCTTC
TRBJ2-3,many,TRBD2,TRBV6-5,CASSTRRLAGRDTQYF,TGTGCCAGCAGTACCCGGAGACTAGCCGGGCGAGATACGCAGTATTTT
TRBJ2-5,many,NA,TRBV11-2,CASSLVLSRGSETQYF,TGTGCCAGCAGCTTAGTCTTATCCAGGGGATCGGAGACCCAGTACTTC
TRBJ2-1,many,NA,TRBV7-9,CASSLVGEQFF,TGTGCCAGCAGCCTAGTTGGTGAGCAGTTCTTC
TRBJ2-1,many,NA,TRBV11-3,CASSPSFLYNEQFF,TGTGCCAGCAGCCCCTCGTTCCTCTACAATGAGCAGTTCTTC
TRBJ2-5,NA,NA,TRBV6-6,CASSRPLSQETQYF,TGTGCCAGCAGTCGCCCTTTGTCCCAAGAGACCCAGTACTTC
TRBJ2-7,many,NA,TRBV2,CASSEGQDTREQYF,TGTGCCAGCAGTGAAGGTCAGGATACCCGCGAGCAGTACTTC
TRBJ2-2,many,TRBD2,TRBV6-1,CAPRAGGGDIGELFF,TGTGCCCCTAGGGCGGGAGGCGGTGATATTGGGGAGCTGTTTTTT
TRBJ2-3,many,TRBD2,TRBV20-1,CSFGSGGGTDTQYF,TGCAGTTTCGGCAGCGGGGGAGGCACAGATACGCAGTATTTT
TRBJ2-3,many,NA,TRBV5-1,CASSLAGQYTDTQYF,TGCGCCAGCAGCTTGGCAGGACAGTACACAGATACGCAGTATTTT
TRBJ2-3,many,TRBD1,TRBV20-1,CSAPGTAAQDTQYF,TGCAGTGCTCCCGGGACAGCCGCCCAAGATACGCAGTATTTT
TRBJ2-1,many,NA,TRBV5-1,CASSLPSRAGDEQFF,TGCGCCAGCAGCTTGCCCTCTAGAGCTGGCGATGAGCAGTTCTTC
TRBJ1-1,many,TRBD1,TRBV29-1,CSVVRGRMDEAFF,TGCAGCGTTGTCAGGGGGCGAATGGATGAAGCTTTCTTT